What follows are 25 T cell receptor beta chains derived from one specimen sequenced in a study of CD8 T cells in ankylosing spondylitis. TCRdb recomputed calls from the 5' RACE reads with MiXCR, one row per CDR3 protein. The sample lists around 140,000 distinct CDR3 sequences, 11% occurring once. Sequenced sample: blood, either unsorted or a sorted T cell fraction (not recorded which). The source is a female donor with ankylosing spondylitis or in good health (not recorded which).

This clonotype appeared many times. The rearrangement uses TRBV12-3 or TRBV12-4 and TRBJ2-7; 13 bases match TRBD2. CDR3 length: 15 residues. The J segment lost 4 bases and the V segment lost 6 bases, leaving 6 bases of the junction unmatched. CDR3 loop: CASSLGLAGRYEQYF. The CDR3 coding sequence is TGTGCCAGCAGCCTGGGACTAGCGGGACGTTACGAGCAGTACTTC.

In its sample, this clonotype was seen many times. J is TRBJ1-2 and V is TRBV12-3 or TRBV12-4; TRBD1 matches 12 bases. The CDR3 has 14 residues. V lost 6 bases to trimming and J lost 7 bases; unmatched junction nucleotides: 6. The CDR3 DNA is TGTGCCAGCAGGCCGGGACAGGGGGCAAGTGGCTACACCTTC. Protein: CASRPGQGASGYTF.

This clonotype showed up just a few times. The chain joins TRBV12-3 or TRBV12-4 to TRBJ2-3, with a possible D match to TRBD2 (5 bases). The CDR3 has 14 residues. V was clipped by 10 bases and J by 2 bases, with 16 bases between them. The DNA of the CDR3 is TGTGCCATTAGGGCGCGGGCAGACACAGATACGCAGTATTTT. It is translated as CAIRARADTDTQYF.

Details on this clonotype: A read error is possible here, since a much larger clone lies one base away. The chain is built from TRBV3-1 and TRBJ2-1, with D unclear. The CDR3 totals 15 residues. The V and J ends lost 4 bases and 6 bases respectively, with 16 bases between them. CDR1 LGHDT and CDR2 YNNKEL come from the germline V gene (reference sequence). CDR3 residues: CASSLLIFRFNEQFF. The CDR3, as DNA: TGTGCCAGCAGCCTCCTGATCTTCCGGTTCAATGAGCAGTTCTTC.

In its sample, this clonotype was seen many times. The chain has TRBV5-1 and TRBJ1-1; TRBD1 is a possible D gene (5 bases). Between the trimmed V and J ends, which lost 4 bases and 1 base, there was a span of 8 bases. The CDR3 runs 13 residues. The germline V gene encodes CDR1 SGHRS and CDR2 YFSETQ. The CDR3 sequence: CASSMDKNTEAFF. The CDR3 DNA is TGCGCCAGCAGCATGGACAAGAACACTGAAGCTTTCTTT. Filled out from reference TRBV5-1 and TRBJ1-1, the complete variable domain reads KAGVTQTPRYLIKTRGQQVTLSCSPISGHRSVSWYQQTPGQGLQFLFEYFSETQRNKGNFPGRFSGRQFSNSRSEMNVSTLELGDSALYLCASSMDKNTEAFFGQGTRLTVV.

This clonotype was counted ten times or more. The V and J genes are TRBV29-1 and TRBJ1-1, with D possibly matching TRBD1 (5 bases). From germline, CDR1 is SQVTM and CDR2 ANQGSEA. The CDR3 totals 15 residues. The V gene lost 5 bases and the J gene lost 1 base, with 17 bases spanning the gap. In nucleotides, the CDR3 is TGCAGCGTTATGGGGGGTCGGGTCGGGAACACTGAAGCTTTCTTT. Translated, it gives CSVMGGRVGNTEAFF. Together with reference TRBV29-1 and TRBJ1-1, the CDR3 gives the full variable domain: SAVISQKPSRDICQRGTSLTIQCQVDSQVTMMFWYRQQPGQSLTLIATANQGSEATYESGFVIDKFPISRPNLTFSTLTVSNMSPEDSSIYLCSVMGGRVGNTEAFFGQGTRLTVV.

The table lists this clonotype with many counts. This rearrangement joins TRBV27 to TRBJ1-5; D might be TRBD1 (6 bases). Looked up from germline, CDR1 is MNHEY and CDR2 is SMNVEV (reference sequence). This CDR3 region has 12 residues. The V gene lost 9 bases and the J gene lost 7 bases, with 13 bases spanning the gap. CDR3 sequence: CASRTGNQPQHF. CDR3 nucleotides: TGTGCCAGTAGAACAGGGAACCAGCCCCAGCATTTT.

The chain employs TRBV5-4 and TRBJ2-7, with 8 bases lining up with TRBD1. V lost 2 bases and J lost 0; bases outside the gene matches: 4. CDR3 size: 15 residues. Germline CDR1 SGHNT, CDR2 YYREEE (reference sequence). The CDR3 here is CASSFVGQGSYEQYF. In DNA form, the CDR3 reads TGTGCCAGCAGCTTTGTAGGACAGGGCTCCTACGAGCAGTACTTC.

The chain joins TRBV25-1 to TRBJ1-4; tentative D call: TRBD1 (5 bases). The germline V and J ends were trimmed by 4 bases and 7 bases, with 13 bases remaining between them. Germline values: CDR1 MGHDK, CDR2 SYGVNS. This CDR3 spans 14 amino acids. As DNA, the CDR3 is TGTGCCAGCAGTGCCCCGGGGGTACGTGAAAAACTGTTTTTT. Its translation is CASSAPGVREKLFF.

V and J are TRBV5-1 and TRBJ2-1; 11 nucleotides align to TRBD2. This CDR3 is built from 15 residues. Trimming at V came to 4 bases and at J to 7 bases, leaving 7 bases not matched to a gene. The germline V gene encodes CDR1 SGHRS and CDR2 YFSETQ. CDR3 amino acids: CASSTPSGRTNEQFF. The CDR3 coding sequence is TGCGCCAGCAGCACCCCTAGCGGGAGGACAAATGAGCAGTTCTTC.

This clonotype showed up many times. The genes are TRBV7-9 and TRBJ2-7; D might be TRBD2 (5 bases). This CDR3 spans 15 amino acids. The germline V gene encodes CDR1 SEHNR and CDR2 FQNEAQ (reference sequence). V was pared by 5 bases and J by 3 bases, with 17 bases between. The CDR3 region has the DNA TGTGCCAGCAGCCCCACAGCGGCTATTAACTACGAGCAGTACTTC. Translation: CASSPTAAINYEQYF. Based on the CDR3 plus reference TRBV7-9 and TRBJ2-7, the full variable domain is DTGVSQNPRHKITKRGQNVTFRCDPISEHNRLYWYRQTLGQGPEFLTYFQNEAQLEKSRLLSDRFSAERPKGSFSTLEIQRTEQGDSAMYLCASSPTAAINYEQYFGPGTRLTVT.

This clonotype has at least ten counts. The rearrangement uses TRBV12-3 or TRBV12-4 and TRBJ2-1, with TRBD1 matching over 10 bases. V was pared by 5 bases and J by 4 bases, with 8 bases of the junction left unmatched. The CDR3 is made up of 16 amino acids. CDR3: CASSPWSGQGYNEQFF. DNA for the CDR3: TGTGCCAGCAGTCCATGGTCGGGACAGGGGTACAATGAGCAGTTCTTC.

This clonotype was observed many times. V is TRBV6-1 and J is TRBJ2-1; TRBD2 aligns across 11 bases. The CDR3 totals 15 residues. Germline CDR1 is MNHNS and CDR2 is SASEGT. V dropped 8 bases and J dropped 1; count of bases not matched to a gene: 4. The CDR3 region has the DNA TGTGCCAGCCTTGGACTAGCGGGTTCCTACAATGAGCAGTTCTTC. Protein product: CASLGLAGSYNEQFF.

Comments on this clonotype: It may be a read error: a sequence one base away is much more abundant. The chain carries TRBV7-3 and TRBJ2-4; D is unresolved. There are 14 residues in the CDR3. The germline V gene encodes CDR1 SGHTA and CDR2 FQGTGA. CDR3 amino acids: CAGSSMGDTNIQYF. The DNA of the CDR3 is TGTGCCGGCAGCTCCATGGGCGATACCAACATTCAGTACTTC.

This clonotype has a count of ten or more. The V and J genes are TRBV12-3 or TRBV12-4 and TRBJ1-1; no clear D. The CDR3 extends over 13 amino acids. Deletions cut 3 bases from V and 0 bases from J, with 5 bases between. The CDR3 reads CASSFDLNTEAFF. The CDR3 nucleotides are TGTGCCAGCAGTTTTGATCTGAACACTGAAGCTTTCTTT.

Written as DNA, the CDR3 is TGTGCCAGCAGCTTAAAGCGGGAGGGCCAGGATGAGCAGTTCTTC. Protein product: CASSLKREGQDEQFF. The V gene is TRBV7-9, the J gene TRBJ2-1; 10 bases agree with TRBD2. CDR3 size: 15 residues. V shed 2 bases, J shed 8 bases, and the junction held 6 bases outside the gene matches. Germline CDR1 and CDR2: SEHNR and FQNEAQ (reference sequence).

This clonotype was seen a handful of times. CDR3 in DNA: TGTGCCAGCAGCCTCACCCCTCGACGGATCCAAGAGACCCAGTACTTC. Protein sequence: CASSLTPRRIQETQYF. The chain recombines TRBV7-8 with TRBJ2-5, with D unresolved. The CDR3 has 16 residues. V lost 5 bases, J lost 1 base, and 17 bases lay in between. Germline-derived CDR1 and CDR2 are SGHVS and FQNEAQ.

This clonotype was observed many times. The CDR3 region has the DNA TGTGCCACCAGTGATGGGACAGGGCTTCGCAATCAGCCCCAGCATTTT. Its translation: CATSDGTGLRNQPQHF. V and J are TRBV24-1 and TRBJ1-5; 9 bases line up with TRBD1. V was pared by 3 bases and J by 2 bases, with 4 bases of the junction left unmatched. Looked up from germline, CDR1 is KGHDR and CDR2 is SFDVKD. The CDR3 totals 16 residues.

This clonotype was seen repeatedly, ten times or more. This chain connects TRBV12-3 or TRBV12-4 to TRBJ2-6; D unclear. CDR3 length: 15 residues. Trimming removed 3 bases at V and 2 bases at J, with 8 bases between. CDR3 nucleotides: TGTGCCAGCAGTTTGTTATTGACTGGGGCCAACGTCCTGACTTTC. Translating gives CASSLLLTGANVLTF.

This clonotype was counted ten times or more. The V gene is TRBV29-1, the J gene TRBJ1-2; D might be TRBD1 (6 bases). The CDR3 loop spans 12 amino acids. CDR1 and CDR2 (germline): SQVTM, ANQGSEA. Trimming stripped 7 bases from V and 4 bases from J, with 13 bases between. The CDR3, as DNA: TGCAGCGGAGAATCGGACAGCTATGGCTACACCTTC. Protein sequence: CSGESDSYGYTF.

This clonotype was picked up many times. This chain joins TRBV7-2 and TRBJ2-7, with no clear D. In germline, CDR1 is SGHTA, CDR2 FQGNSA. This CDR3 region has 14 residues. The germline V and J ends were trimmed by 5 bases and 6 bases, with 17 bases remaining between them. CDR3 sequence (DNA): TGTGCCAGCAGCCCGAGTTATTTGGGCGGCGAGCAGTACTTC. Translated: CASSPSYLGGEQYF.

This clonotype appeared many times. This chain connects TRBV5-6 to TRBJ1-5; 7 bases agree with TRBD1. CDR3 length equals 15 residues. V lost 4 bases to trimming and J lost 4 bases; unmatched junction nucleotides: 8. Germline assignment: CDR1 SGHDT and CDR2 YYEEEE. The DNA of the CDR3 is TGTGCCAGCAGCCGTCGGACAGGTTCAAATCAGCCCCAGCATTTT. This codes for CASSRRTGSNQPQHF.

There are many counts of this clonotype. The chain carries TRBV19 and TRBJ1-1; no firm D call. This CDR3 region has 15 residues. V gave up 3 bases and J gave up 1 base, with 12 bases separating them. The V gene's germline CDR1 is LNHDA and CDR2 SQIVND (reference sequence). The CDR3 reads CASSMRKVSNTEAFF. The CDR3 DNA is TGTGCCAGTAGTATGAGAAAGGTATCGAACACTGAAGCTTTCTTT.

The chain recombines TRBV20-1 with TRBJ2-5, with 7 bases fitting TRBD2. This CDR3 comprises 14 residues. With 6 bases clipped from V and 3 bases from J, the junction kept 10 bases outside the gene matches. From germline, CDR1 is DFQATT and CDR2 SNEGSKA (reference sequence). DNA for the CDR3: TGCAGTGCCGCCTCGGGTCTAGCGGAAGAGACCCAGTACTTC. Protein: CSAASGLAEETQYF.

This clonotype was recorded many times. V gene TRBV12-3 or TRBV12-4 combines with J gene TRBJ2-3, with TRBD2 matching over 7 bases. The CDR3 is made up of 17 amino acids. V lost 0 bases, J lost 3 bases, and 9 bases stayed unmatched. CDR3 nucleotides: TGTGCCAGCAGTTTAGCGCCGCCAGGGAGGGTGACAGATACGCAGTATTTT. It translates to CASSLAPPGRVTDTQYF.